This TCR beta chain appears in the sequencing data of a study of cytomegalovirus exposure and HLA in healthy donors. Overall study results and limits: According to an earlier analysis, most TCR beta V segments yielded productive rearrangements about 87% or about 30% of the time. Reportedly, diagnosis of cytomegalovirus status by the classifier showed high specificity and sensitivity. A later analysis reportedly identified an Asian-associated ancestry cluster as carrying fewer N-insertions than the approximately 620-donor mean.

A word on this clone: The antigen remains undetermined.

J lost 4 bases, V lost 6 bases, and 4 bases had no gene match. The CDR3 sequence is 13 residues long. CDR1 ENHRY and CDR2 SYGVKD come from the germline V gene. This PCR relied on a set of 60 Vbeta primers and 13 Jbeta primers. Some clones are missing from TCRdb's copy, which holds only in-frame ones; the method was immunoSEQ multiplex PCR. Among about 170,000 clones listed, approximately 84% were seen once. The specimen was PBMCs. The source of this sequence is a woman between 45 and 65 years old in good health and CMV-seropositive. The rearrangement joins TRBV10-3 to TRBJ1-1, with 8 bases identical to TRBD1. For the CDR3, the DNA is TGTGCCATCAGGACAGGGGTGAGCACTGAAGCTTTCTTT. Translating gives CAIRTGVSTEAFF.